A selection of T cell receptor beta chains follows, all from one sample in a study of blood T cell repertoires in COVID-19. This table comes from immunoSEQ multiplex PCR, and its TCRdb copy is limited to in-frame clones, with some not included. This sample has 160,000 or so clones, with approximately 81% found just once. The sample consisted of peripheral blood. These receptors were collected from a woman aged 50 to 60 with COVID-19, enrolled during active disease. The CDR3 runs from the conserved cysteine through the conserved F or W. A D gene is named only where the DNA matches it firmly. Clone size is shown for a subset of rows, as once, few, many or a class of expanded clone.

d_gene	abundance	j_gene	v_gene	CDR3aa	CDR3nt
TRBD2	.	TRBJ2-3	TRBV4-2	CASSQEGGGIFYTQYF	TGTGCCAGCAGCCAAGAGGGGGGGGGTATATTTTATACGCAGTATTTT
.	.	TRBJ2-3	TRBV28	CASSLDSDTQYF	TGTGCCAGCAGTCTAGACTCCGATACGCAGTATTTT
TRBD2	.	TRBJ2-5	TRBV18	CASSPMERGGRETQYF	TGTGCCAGCTCACCTATGGAGCGGGGGGGCCGGGAGACCCAGTACTTC
TRBD1	.	TRBJ2-5	TRBV3-1/TRBV3-2	CASSVQGSEETQYF	TGTGCCAGCAGCGTACAGGGGTCGGAAGAGACCCAGTACTTC
TRBD2	.	TRBJ2-5	TRBV30	CAWRPPRRGAILRYF	TGTGCCTGGAGGCCCCCCCGGCGGGGGGCTATCCTACGGTACTTC
.	.	TRBJ2-2	TRBV9	CASSGLVNTGELFF	TGTGCCAGCAGCGGACTAGTAAACACCGGGGAGCTGTTTTTT
.	.	TRBJ1-6	TRBV7-2	CASSPDVSGVWFLHF	TGTGCCAGCAGCCCAGACGTGTCCGGAGTGTGGTTCCTCCACTTT
.	.	TRBJ1-5	TRBV6-1	CASSDKGLWGSNQPQHF	TGTGCCAGCAGTGATAAGGGACTGTGGGGGAGCAATCAGCCCCAGCATTTT
TRBD2	.	TRBJ2-3	TRBV4-3	CASSQDQGAGGRDTQYF	TGCGCCAGCAGCCAAGATCAGGGTGCGGGGGGGCGAGATACGCAGTATTTT
TRBD1	.	TRBJ2-2	TRBV7-7	CASSLQGADGELFF	TGTGCTAGCAGCTTACAGGGGGCAGACGGGGAGCTGTTTTTT
.	once	TRBJ1-2	TRBV3-1/TRBV3-2	CASSQDINYGYTF	TGTGCCAGCAGCCAAGATATTAACTATGGCTACACCTTC
TRBD1	.	TRBJ1-4	TRBV19	CASSPGDRGNEKLFF	TGTGCCAGTAGCCCCGGGGACAGAGGTAATGAAAAACTGTTTTTT
TRBD1	once	TRBJ1-2	TRBV30	CAWSVPGQGAYYGYTF	TGTGCCTGGAGTGTACCCGGACAGGGGGCTTACTATGGCTACACCTTC
TRBD1	.	TRBJ2-3	TRBV6-5	CASSRTGRPTDTQYF	TGTGCCAGCAGCAGGACAGGAAGGCCCACAGATACGCAGTATTTT
.	.	TRBJ1-3	TRBV4-3	CASSQDGTRSGNTIYF	TGCGCCAGCAGCCAAGATGGTACTCGGTCTGGAAACACCATATATTTT
.	.	TRBJ1-2	TRBV12-5	CASGLAGLIYGYTF	TGTGCTAGTGGTCTAGCAGGACTGATCTATGGCTACACCTTC
TRBD2	.	TRBJ2-1	TRBV30	CAWSVFLAGGPNEQFF	TGTGCCTGGAGTGTTTTTCTAGCGGGGGGTCCCAATGAGCAGTTCTTC
TRBD2	.	TRBJ2-5	TRBV15	CATSRDRLAGGPEEETQYF	TGTGCCACCAGCAGAGATCGGTTAGCGGGGGGGCCAGAAGAAGAGACCCAGTACTTC
TRBD1	.	TRBJ1-2	TRBV3-1/TRBV3-2	CASSPDRARGYTF	TGTGCCAGCAGCCCCGACAGGGCTCGGGGCTACACCTTC
TRBD1	once	TRBJ1-2	TRBV7-2	CASSLMEDRVAGYTF	TGTGCCAGCAGCTTAATGGAGGACAGGGTGGCTGGCTACACCTTC
.	few	TRBJ1-1	TRBV28	CASRTIYTRRGNTEAFF	TGTGCCAGCAGGACCATTTACACGAGACGGGGGAACACTGAAGCTTTCTTT
TRBD2	.	TRBJ2-3	TRBV6-1	CASSDSSGGANTQYF	TGTGCCAGCAGTGATTCCAGCGGGGGGGCCAATACGCAGTATTTT
.	.	TRBJ2-2	TRBV19	CASSIRTDTGELFF	TGTGCCAGTAGTATAAGGACAGACACCGGGGAGCTGTTTTTT
.	.	TRBJ2-1	TRBV6-5	CASSYSGRPNNEQFF	TGTGCCAGCAGTTATTCGGGTCGCCCAAACAATGAGCAGTTCTTC
.	.	TRBJ2-3	TRBV10-2	CASSEAGTSTDTQYF	TGCGCCAGCAGTGAGGCGGGGACTAGCACAGATACGCAGTATTTT
.	.	TRBJ2-3	TRBV7-6	CASSSVYRTDTQYF	TGTGCCAGCAGCTCCGTATATCGCACAGATACGCAGTATTTT
TRBD1	.	TRBJ1-1	TRBV27	CASLTGAGAFF	TGTGCCAGCTTAACAGGGGCGGGGGCTTTCTTT
TRBD2	.	TRBJ2-1	TRBV10-3	CAISESLSGVSEQFF	TGTGCCATCAGTGAGTCTCTTAGCGGGGTATCCGAGCAGTTCTTC
TRBD2	.	TRBJ2-1	TRBV15	CATSRDSGGGREQFF	TGTGCCACCAGCAGAGATAGCGGGGGGGGACGTGAGCAGTTCTTC
.	.	TRBJ2-5	TRBV4-1	CASSQGPAGSETQYF	TGCGCCAGCAGCCAAGGGCCAGCGGGTTCAGAGACCCAGTACTTC
TRBD1	.	TRBJ1-2	TRBV19	CASSPRTGEGYTF	TGTGCCAGTAGCCCAAGGACAGGGGAGGGCTACACCTTC
TRBD2	.	TRBJ2-7	TRBV5-1	CASSKIAGGSYEQYF	TGCGCCAGCAGCAAGATAGCGGGGGGGTCCTACGAGCAGTACTTC
.	.	TRBJ2-7	TRBV11-2	CASSLERGTYEQYF	TGTGCCAGCAGCTTAGAACGGGGTACCTACGAGCAGTACTTC
.	.	TRBJ2-5	TRBV9	CASSVDLAGETQYF	TGTGCCAGCAGCGTAGATCTAGCAGGAGAGACCCAGTACTTC
TRBD1	.	TRBJ1-5	TRBV13	CASSFGQGGNQPQHF	TGTGCCAGCAGCTTCGGACAGGGCGGCAATCAGCCCCAGCATTTT
TRBD2	.	TRBJ2-5	TRBV6-5	CASRKAGQETQYF	TGTGCCAGCAGGAAAGCGGGGCAAGAGACCCAGTACTTC
.	.	TRBJ1-2	TRBV6-2/TRBV6-3	CASSYRQGGYGYTF	TGTGCCAGCAGTTACCGTCAGGGTGGCTATGGCTACACCTTC